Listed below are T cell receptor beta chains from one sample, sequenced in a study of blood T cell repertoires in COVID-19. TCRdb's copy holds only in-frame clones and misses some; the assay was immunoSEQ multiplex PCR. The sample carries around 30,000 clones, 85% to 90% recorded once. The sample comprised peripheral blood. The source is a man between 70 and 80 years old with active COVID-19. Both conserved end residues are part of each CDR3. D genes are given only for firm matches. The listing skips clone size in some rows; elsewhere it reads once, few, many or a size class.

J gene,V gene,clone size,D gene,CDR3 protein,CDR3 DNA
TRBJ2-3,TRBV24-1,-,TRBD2,CATSDPLAGGTDTQYF,TGTGCCACCAGTGACCCACTAGCGGGGGGCACAGATACGCAGTATTTT
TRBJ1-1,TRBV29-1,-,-,CSVEGDGQNTEAFF,TGCAGCGTTGAAGGCGATGGACAGAACACTGAAGCTTTCTTT
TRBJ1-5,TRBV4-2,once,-,CASSQDFSGNQPQHF,TGTGCCAGCAGCCAAGATTTTTCGGGGAATCAGCCCCAGCATTTT
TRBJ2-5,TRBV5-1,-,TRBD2,CASSSTGTSGKTQYF,TGCGCCAGCAGCTCCACCGGGACTAGCGGGAAGACCCAGTACTTC
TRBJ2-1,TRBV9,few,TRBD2,CASSALAGQMKDEQFF,TGTGCCAGCAGCGCTTTAGCGGGACAAATGAAGGATGAGCAGTTCTTC
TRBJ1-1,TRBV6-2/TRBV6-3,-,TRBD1,CASSFRRGQVNTEAFF,TGTGCCAGCAGTTTCCGACGAGGACAGGTTAACACTGAAGCTTTCTTT
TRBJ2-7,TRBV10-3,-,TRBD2,CAIGLAGEVYEQYF,TGTGCCATCGGGCTTGCGGGAGAAGTCTACGAGCAGTACTTC
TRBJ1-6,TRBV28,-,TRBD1,CASRSEQGAGSSYNSPLHF,TGTGCCAGCAGGTCCGAGCAGGGGGCGGGGAGCTCCTATAATTCACCCCTCCACTTT
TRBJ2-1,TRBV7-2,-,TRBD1,CASSLSTPGQGKQFF,TGTGCCAGCAGCTTATCTACACCGGGACAGGGAAAGCAGTTCTTC
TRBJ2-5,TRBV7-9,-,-,CASSFAEIQETQYF,TGTGCCAGCAGCTTTGCGGAGATACAAGAGACCCAGTACTTC
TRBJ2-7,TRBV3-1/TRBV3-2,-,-,CASSPGGTYEQYF,TGTGCCAGCAGCCCTGGCGGGACCTACGAGCAGTACTTC
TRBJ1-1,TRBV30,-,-,CAWTGLMNTEAFF,TGTGCCTGGACAGGACTCATGAACACTGAAGCTTTCTTT
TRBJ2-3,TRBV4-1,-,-,CASSQGTNTDTQYF,TGCGCCAGCAGCCAGGGGACAAACACAGATACGCAGTATTTT
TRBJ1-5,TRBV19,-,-,CASSIARGSNQPQHF,TGTGCCAGTAGTATAGCCAGGGGAAGCAATCAGCCCCAGCATTTT
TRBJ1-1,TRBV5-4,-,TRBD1,CASRQDRGLHTEAFF,TGTGCCAGCAGGCAAGACAGGGGGCTGCACACTGAAGCTTTCTTT
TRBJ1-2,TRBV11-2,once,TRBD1,CASSPRTGWDGYTF,TGTGCCAGCAGCCCCAGGACAGGGTGGGATGGCTACACCTTC
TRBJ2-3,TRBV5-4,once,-,CASSLAQGPDTQYF,TGTGCCAGCAGCTTGGCGCAGGGCCCAGATACGCAGTATTTT
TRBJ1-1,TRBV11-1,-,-,CASSLVVGGTEAFF,TGTGCCAGCAGCTTAGTGGTAGGGGGAACTGAAGCTTTCTTT
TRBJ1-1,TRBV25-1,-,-,CASRTEWAEAFF,TGTGCCAGCAGGACAGAATGGGCTGAAGCTTTCTTT
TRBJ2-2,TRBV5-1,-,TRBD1,CASSLEGTGVTGELFF,TGCGCCAGCAGCTTGGAAGGGACAGGGGTCACCGGGGAGCTGTTTTTT
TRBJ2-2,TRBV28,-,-,CASSRGLNTGELFF,TGTGCCAGCAGCCGAGGACTGAACACCGGGGAGCTGTTTTTT
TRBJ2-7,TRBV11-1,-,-,CASTDRPPYEQYF,TGTGCCAGCACCGACAGGCCCCCCTACGAGCAGTACTTC